The 24 T cell receptor beta chains below were found in one sample sequenced in a study of T cells expressing NK-cell markers. TCRdb reprocessed the 5' RACE reads; each CDR3 protein has one entry and no DNA is given. This table lists 350,000 to 400,000 distinct CDR3 sequences. Sample: blood T cells: a sorted CD56 or NKG2C T cell subset, CD4+ or CD8+ T cells, or bulk PBMC T cells (not recorded which). These receptors all stem from a woman aged 45-65 years in good health.

The chain has TRBV18 and TRBJ1-1. The germline CDR1 and CDR2 sequences are KGHSH and LQKENI. The CDR3 is 15 residues long. The chain's CDR3 is CASSPRAGESAEAFF.

The chain carries TRBV6-5 and TRBJ2-2; no DNA is available, so the TRBD2 call from TCRdb remains unchecked. The germline V gene encodes CDR1 MNHEY and CDR2 SVGAGI. The CDR3 length is 15 residues. CDR3 sequence reads: CASTRGLANTGELFF.

The J gene is TRBJ2-1, the V gene TRBV7-8; absent DNA, TCRdb's TRBD1 call cannot be checked. Germline CDR1 is SGHVS and CDR2 is FQNEAQ. The CDR3 sequence is 13 residues long. This CDR3 reads CASSFTGGHEQFF. Combining the CDR3 with reference TRBV7-8 and TRBJ2-1 gives the whole variable domain GAGVSQSPRYKVAKRGQDVALRCDPISGHVSLFWYQQALGQGPEFLTYFQNEAQLDKSGLPSDRFFAERPEGSVSTLKIQRTQQEDSAVYLCASSFTGGHEQFFGPGTRLTVL.

The rearrangement links TRBV6-5 to TRBJ2-1; TCRdb's assignment of TRBD1 cannot be checked, as there is no DNA. Germline lookup yields CDR1 MNHEY and CDR2 SVGAGI. The CDR3 loop spans 16 amino acids. CDR3 in amino acids: CASSSKAPSSYNEQFF.

V gene TRBV9 combines with J gene TRBJ1-2. This CDR3 is built from 17 residues. CDR1 and CDR2 (germline): SGDLS, YYNGEE. The CDR3 region is CASSVATRPARNYGYTF.

The chain combines TRBV20-1 with TRBJ2-2. Germline-derived CDR1 and CDR2 are DFQATT and SNEGSKA (reference sequence). This CDR3 has 15 amino acids. CDR3 amino acids: CSARHLRDNTGELFF.

The chain joins TRBV9 to TRBJ2-5. There are 16 residues in the CDR3. Germline CDR1 SGDLS, CDR2 YYNGEE. CDR3 in amino acids: CASSPHGLANQETQYF. Supplemented by reference TRBV9 and TRBJ2-5, the full variable domain reads DSGVTQTPKHLITATGQRVTLRCSPRSGDLSVYWYQQSLDQGLQFLIQYYNGEERAKGNILERFSAQQFPDLHSELNLSSLELGDSALYFCASSPHGLANQETQYFGPGTRLLVL.

V is TRBV23-1 and J is TRBJ2-2; TCRdb selects TRBD1, and the lack of DNA leaves this call unchecked. TRBV23-1 carries the ORF label, with uncertain function. The CDR3 is 17 residues long. CDR3 amino acids: CASKRDEKGWDTGELFF.

This chain joins TRBV20-1 and TRBJ2-2; the D gene TCRdb calls, TRBD2, cannot be checked with no DNA. Germline assignment: CDR1 DFQATT and CDR2 SNEGSKA (reference sequence). The CDR3 loop spans 15 amino acids. This CDR3 is CSAREDSGYTGELFF.

This rearrangement joins TRBV24-1 to TRBJ2-7; absent DNA, TCRdb's TRBD1 call cannot be checked. The CDR3 is 17 amino acids. Germline-derived CDR1 and CDR2 are KGHDR and SFDVKD. The CDR3: CATSDLPNLRDAYEQYF.

The CDR3 spells CAISVGMMETQYF. The chain recombines TRBV10-3 with TRBJ2-5. Germline V gene lookup returns CDR1 ENHRY and CDR2 SYGVKD. The CDR3 length is 13 residues.

The rearrangement links TRBV6-5 to TRBJ2-4; TCRdb gives TRBD1 as the D gene, but with no DNA this cannot be confirmed. The CDR3 sequence is 13 residues long. Germline CDR1 is MNHEY and CDR2 is SVGAGI. The CDR3 is CASGGISKNIQYF.

The CDR3 here is CSARDAGTPQETQYF. The chain is built from TRBV20-1 and TRBJ2-5; TCRdb reports TRBD2, a call that lacks DNA to check it against. The CDR3 is 15 amino acids. The germline gives CDR1 DFQATT, CDR2 SNEGSKA (reference sequence).

This chain connects TRBV27 to TRBJ1-3. Germline V gene lookup returns CDR1 MNHEY and CDR2 SMNVEV (reference sequence). This CDR3 has 15 residues. The CDR3 loop is CASSLSADSGNTIYF.

The chain employs TRBV5-1 and TRBJ2-2; no DNA is available, so the TRBD1 call from TCRdb remains unchecked. The CDR3 runs to 15 residues. CDR1 and CDR2 (germline): SGHRS, YFSETQ. The chain's CDR3 is CASSSGTVLSGELFF.

The rearrangement uses TRBV6-6 and TRBJ2-1; lacking DNA, the TRBD2 call made by TCRdb goes unchecked. This CDR3 spans 20 amino acids. CDR1 MNHNY and CDR2 SVGAGI come from the germline V gene (reference sequence). This CDR3 reads CASRSVPGLAKYSSYNEQFF.

This chain joins TRBV10-3 and TRBJ2-3; TCRdb picks TRBD2, but there is no DNA to check that call. The CDR3 totals 16 residues. Germline loops: CDR1 ENHRY, CDR2 SYGVKD. CDR3 region: CAISELLAGATDTQYF.

The CDR3 here is CASSAGTGAEKLFF. V and J are TRBV2 and TRBJ1-4; the TRBD1 assignment by TCRdb is unverifiable without DNA. The CDR3 has 14 amino acids. Looked up from germline, CDR1 is SNHLY and CDR2 is FYNNEI.

The chain combines TRBV2 with TRBJ2-2; TCRdb gives TRBD1 as the D gene, but with no DNA this cannot be confirmed. Germline-derived CDR1 and CDR2 are SNHLY and FYNNEI. The CDR3 totals 15 residues. Here the CDR3 reads CASRPTGTHTGELFF.

The chain uses TRBV28 and TRBJ1-3; TCRdb selects TRBD1, and the lack of DNA leaves this call unchecked. Germline V gene data show CDR1 as MDHEN and CDR2 as SYDVKM. This CDR3 has 17 residues. The CDR3 is CASSKPLQGSSGNTIYF.

CDR3 loop: CSALPTLTTDTQYF. V is TRBV20-1 and J is TRBJ2-3. This CDR3 has 14 residues. Germline-derived CDR1 and CDR2 are DFQATT and SNEGSKA (reference sequence).

The chain uses TRBV24-1 and TRBJ2-2; no DNA is available, so the TRBD1 call from TCRdb remains unchecked. Germline V lookup: CDR1 KGHDR, CDR2 SFDVKD. The CDR3 spans 15 residues. CDR3 residues: CATSPGTPTTGELFF.

The J gene is TRBJ2-1, the V gene TRBV6-5. The CDR3 covers 16 residues. Germline CDR1 is MNHEY and CDR2 is SVGAGI. The CDR3: CASSTVALSSYNEQFF.

The chain couples TRBV18 to TRBJ2-7. CDR1 is KGHSH and CDR2 is LQKENI in the germline V gene. The CDR3 covers 13 residues. The CDR3 reads CASSQGPRSEQYF.